This TCR beta chain came from a study of T cells expressing NK-cell markers. The overall study: The eight sequenced donors comprised seven who were HCMV-seropositive and one who was seronegative. General study findings and limits: One observes that, in several donors, these clonotypes were also the leading ones within the CD3+CD56-NKG2C+ fraction.

The CDR3 is made up of 13 amino acids. Remarks on this clonotype: Its specificity is not known.

For each CDR3 protein, TCRdb gives one entry from its re-call of the 5' RACE reads, without DNA. This specimen shows a few hundred thousand distinct CDR3 sequences; the ten leading clones hold less than 4.5%. Sequencing input: blood T cells: a sorted CD56 or NKG2C T cell subset, CD4+ or CD8+ T cells, or bulk PBMC T cells (not recorded which). The sequence derives from a man in his late teens or twenties in good health. The rearrangement uses TRBV12-3 or TRBV12-4 and TRBJ2-1; checking the TCRdb D call of TRBD1 is not possible without DNA. Here the CDR3 reads CASSFPGVNEQSF.